This passage covers 7 T cell receptor beta chains from one sample sequenced in a study of identical twins. Via MiXCR, TCRdb re-called the 5' RACE reads, giving one row per CDR3 protein. The data contain a few hundred thousand distinct CDR3 sequences, 8.5% to 10% of them singletons. The sample taken for sequencing was naive T cells sorted from blood. These receptors were obtained from a woman between 45 and 60 years old in good health.

The chain recombines TRBV5-1 with TRBJ1-2, with TRBD1 identical over 8 bases. CDR3 length equals 15 residues. V trimming: 0 bases; J trimming: 7 bases; junction bases outside the gene matches: 8. CDR1 is SGHRS, CDR2 YFSETQ, per germline. CDR3 sequence: CASSLVVQGAGGYTF. CDR3 DNA: TGCGCCAGCAGCTTGGTGGTCCAGGGGGCCGGTGGCTACACCTTC.

A few counts support this clonotype. The chain recombines TRBV14 with TRBJ2-3; the D is unclear. The CDR3 is 13 residues long. Germline CDR1 SGHDN, CDR2 FVKESK. The V gene lost 0 bases and the J gene lost 6 bases, with 7 bases spanning the gap. The CDR3 is CASSQDLDDTQYF. The CDR3 DNA reads as TGTGCCAGCAGCCAAGACTTGGATGATACGCAGTATTTT.

Many counts were recorded for this clonotype. The chain is built from TRBV29-1 and TRBJ2-3; D is unclear. Trimming took 8 bases from V and 6 from J, leaving 12 bases between them. The germline V gene encodes CDR1 SQVTM and CDR2 ANQGSEA. This CDR3 is 11 amino acids long. The CDR3 is CSSQVGDTQYF. CDR3 nucleotide sequence: TGCAGCTCCCAAGTAGGGGATACGCAGTATTTT.

This clonotype has a handful of counts. The DNA for the CDR3 is TGTGCCTGGAGTGCCAAAGGGGCCGCTTTGGCCAAAAACATTCAGTACTTC. Protein product: CAWSAKGAALAKNIQYF. The chain combines TRBV30 with TRBJ2-4; D possibly corresponds to TRBD1 (5 bases). Per germline, CDR1 GTSNPN and CDR2 SVGIG (reference sequence). The CDR3 is 17 amino acids. Trimming pared 1 base from V and 1 base from J, leaving 17 bases between.

This clonotype was found many times. This CDR3 is CASSLGGLRYNEQFF. As DNA, the CDR3 is TGTGCCAGCAGCTTAGGGGGACTGCGATACAATGAGCAGTTCTTC. J is TRBJ2-1 and V is TRBV7-9; TRBD2 is a possible D gene (6 bases). V shed 1 base and J shed 4 bases, with 11 bases lying between them. The CDR3 consists of 15 residues. The germline V gene has CDR1 SEHNR and CDR2 FQNEAQ (reference sequence).

This clonotype was seen more than once but under ten times. The J gene is TRBJ1-1, the V gene TRBV25-1; D unclear. The germline CDR1 and CDR2 sequences are MGHDK and SYGVNS. V was clipped by 8 bases and J by 8 bases, with 9 bases between them. The CDR3 consists of 10 residues. The CDR3 sequence is CASYYGEAFF. CDR3 DNA: TGTGCCAGCTACTACGGAGAAGCTTTCTTT.

This clonotype occurred a few times. The CDR3 protein is CASSPTHTEAFF. The CDR3 DNA sequence: TGTGCCAGCAGTCCAACACACACTGAAGCTTTCTTT. The rearrangement joins TRBV6-5 to TRBJ1-1; no clear D gene. V was cut by 5 bases and J by 3 bases, with 7 bases left in between. This CDR3 comprises 12 residues. The germline V gene encodes CDR1 MNHEY and CDR2 SVGAGI.